The next 2 T cell receptor beta chains were all read from a single sample in a study of T cell responses to AZD1222 COVID-19 vaccine. Sequencing was performed with immunoSEQ multiplex PCR; in TCRdb, only in-frame clones are kept and a portion is missing. The sample shows 150,000 to 200,000 clones, 92% of them seen only once. The starting material was peripheral blood, obtained 28 days after the second AZD1222 dose. These receptors came from an adult who received the AZD1222 COVID-19 vaccine.

CDR3 sequence: CAWQGEVGQPQHF. DNA for the CDR3: TGTGCCTGGCAAGGGGAGGTTGGTCAGCCCCAGCATTTT. The rearrangement joins TRBV30 to TRBJ1-5; D is possibly TRBD1 (5 bases). Germline V gene data show CDR1 as GTSNPN and CDR2 as SVGIG (reference sequence). V was cut by 5 bases and J by 6 bases, with 14 bases left in between. The CDR3 sequence is 13 residues long. The full variable domain, with the rest looked up from reference TRBV30 and TRBJ1-5, is SQTIHQWPATLVQPVGSPLSLECTVEGTSNPNLYWYRQAAGRGLQLLFYSVGIGQISSEVPQNLSASRPQDRQFILSSKKLLLSDSGFYLCAWQGEVGQPQHFGDGTRLSIL.

The chain is built from TRBV7-2 and TRBJ2-7; TRBD2 matches at 13 bases. Germline trimming cut 2 bases from V and 4 bases from J; bases unmatched to any gene: 5. CDR3 length equals 16 residues. CDR1 SGHTA and CDR2 FQGNSA come from the germline V gene. The DNA of the CDR3 is TGTGCCAGCAGCTTAATGACTAGCGGGGGGATTTACGAGCAGTACTTC. Translated, it gives CASSLMTSGGIYEQYF.